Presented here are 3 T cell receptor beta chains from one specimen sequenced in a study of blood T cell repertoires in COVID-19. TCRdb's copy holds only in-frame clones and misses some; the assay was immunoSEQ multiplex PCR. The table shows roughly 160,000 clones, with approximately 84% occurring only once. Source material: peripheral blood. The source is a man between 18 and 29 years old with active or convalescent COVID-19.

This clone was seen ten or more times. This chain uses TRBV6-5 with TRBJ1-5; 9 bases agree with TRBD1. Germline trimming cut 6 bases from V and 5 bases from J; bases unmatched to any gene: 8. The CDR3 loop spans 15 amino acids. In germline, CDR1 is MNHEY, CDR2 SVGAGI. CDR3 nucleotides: TGTGCCAGCAGACCACAGGGGGCAGGGGATCAGCCCCAGCATTTT. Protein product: CASRPQGAGDQPQHF.

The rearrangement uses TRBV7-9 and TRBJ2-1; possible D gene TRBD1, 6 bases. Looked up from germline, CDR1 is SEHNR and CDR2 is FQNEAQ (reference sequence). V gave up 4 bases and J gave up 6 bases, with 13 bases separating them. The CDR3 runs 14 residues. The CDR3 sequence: CASSWMDSSNEQFF. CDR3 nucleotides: TGTGCCAGCAGCTGGATGGACAGTAGCAATGAGCAGTTCTTC.

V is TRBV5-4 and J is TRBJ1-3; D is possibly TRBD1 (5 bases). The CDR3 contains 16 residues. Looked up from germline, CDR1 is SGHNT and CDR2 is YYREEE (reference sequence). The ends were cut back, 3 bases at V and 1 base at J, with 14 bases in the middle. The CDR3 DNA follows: TGTGCCAGCAGCTCACTCGGGGGAGGGTCTGGAAACACCATATATTTT. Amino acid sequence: CASSSLGGGSGNTIYF.